Following are 20 T cell receptor beta chains from one sample sequenced in a study of blood T cells in healthy people across ages. With a J-beta primer mix and a sample-barcoded 5' primer, a second PCR ran roughly 6 to 11 cycles. TCRdb used MiXCR to reprocess the 5' RACE reads, holding one entry per CDR3 protein. The repertoire holds roughly 2 million distinct CDR3 sequences, with 49% as singletons. Sequences were obtained from blood. The receptors were sampled from a woman aged 40-49 years in good health.

This chain uses TRBV20-1 with TRBJ1-1; D not certain. Trimming cost V 3 bases and J 11 bases, with 16 bases left between them. CDR3 size: 12 residues. Germline CDR1 is DFQATT and CDR2 is SNEGSKA (reference sequence). The CDR3 region has the DNA TGCAGTGCTAGGGCCTGGGCTGCCGAGGCTTTCTTT. Translation: CSARAWAAEAFF.

The chain carries TRBV6-1 and TRBJ2-4, with D tentatively TRBD2 (6 bases). The J call may not be correct, given that the DNA end is closer to TRBJ2-7. The CDR3 runs to 14 residues. Per the germline V gene, CDR1 is MNHNS and CDR2 is SASEGT. The CDR3 region is CASSIGRGGYEQYF. The CDR3 DNA is TGTGCCAGCAGCATCGGACGGGGAGGATACGAGCAGTACTTC.

This clonotype was counted a few times. The chain uses TRBV6-2 or TRBV6-3 and TRBJ2-7, with D possibly being TRBD2 (5 bases). Germline CDR1 and CDR2: MNHEY and SVGEGT. This CDR3 has 14 amino acids. V was clipped by 6 bases and J by 2 bases, with 14 bases between them. The CDR3: CASSPGMWPYEQYF. The CDR3 nucleotides are TGTGCCAGCAGCCCGGGGATGTGGCCCTACGAGCAGTACTTC.

This clonotype was detected only a few times. The rearrangement links TRBV28 to TRBJ1-5; D unclear. CDR3 length: 12 residues. Germline V gene data show CDR1 as MDHEN and CDR2 as SYDVKM. V was clipped by 3 bases and J by 11 bases, with 11 bases between them. CDR3 sequence: CASSFAPPAQHF. CDR3 sequence (DNA): TGTGCCAGCAGTTTCGCGCCCCCGGCCCAGCATTTT.

The chain is built from TRBV6-6 and TRBJ2-5; TRBD2 might be the D (6 bases). The CDR3 runs 15 residues. V was cut by 0 bases and J by 5 bases, with 13 bases left in between. Germline V gene sequence: CDR1 MNHNY, CDR2 SVGAGI (reference sequence). CDR3 region: CASSYSSGVGETQYF. DNA of the CDR3: TGTGCCAGCAGTTACTCTTCGGGGGTAGGGGAGACCCAGTACTTC.

The rearrangement joins TRBV7-2 to TRBJ2-7; D ambiguous. V was cut by 4 bases and J by 2 bases, with 27 bases left in between. Germline assignment: CDR1 SGHTA and CDR2 FQGNSA. The CDR3 is 19 residues long. The CDR3 loop reads CASSYPASGTGRVTYEQYF. CDR3 DNA: TGTGCCAGCAGCTACCCGGCCTCTGGTACGGGTCGGGTTACCTACGAGCAGTACTTC.

This chain joins TRBV6-1 and TRBJ2-4; 7 bases are shared with TRBD1. Losses at the gene ends were 4 bases for V and 0 bases for J; bases not matched to a gene: 9. The CDR3 is 17 amino acids. The V gene's germline CDR1 is MNHNS and CDR2 SASEGT. The DNA for the CDR3 is TGTGCCAGCAGTGGGGCCCGGGACAGAGTAGCCAAAAACATTCAGTACTTC. Its protein product is CASSGARDRVAKNIQYF.

This clonotype came up a few times. V gene TRBV18 combines with J gene TRBJ1-2; 9 positions agree with TRBD1. The CDR3 is 14 amino acids. With V trimmed by 6 bases and J by 7 bases, 9 bases remained unmatched. Germline CDR1 KGHSH, CDR2 LQKENI. The CDR3 nucleotides read TGTGCCAGCTCTCTCCAACCGGGACAGGGTGGCTACACCTTC. Translation: CASSLQPGQGGYTF.

The rearrangement links TRBV20-1 to TRBJ2-5; 8 bases agree with TRBD1. TRBJ2-7 matches the DNA end more closely, so the J call is doubtful. There are 13 residues in the CDR3. The germline gives CDR1 DFQATT, CDR2 SNEGSKA (reference sequence). The CDR3 spells CSARDRGLCEQYF. Written as DNA, the CDR3 is TGCAGTGCTAGAGACAGGGGGCTATGCGAGCAGTACTTC.

The rearrangement joins TRBV5-1 to TRBJ1-6; 11 bases fit TRBD1. This CDR3 region has 16 residues. Germline loops: CDR1 SGHRS, CDR2 YFSETQ. J was trimmed by 7 bases and V by 4 bases; bases with no gene match: 7. CDR3: CASSIGQGALNSPLHF. CDR3 bases: TGCGCCAGCAGCATCGGACAGGGGGCTCTAAATTCACCCCTCCACTTT.

This clonotype was seen only a few times. The chain couples TRBV6-5 to TRBJ1-5; weak D call: TRBD1 (5 bases). V shed 7 bases and J shed 2 bases, with 15 bases lying between them. Germline assignment: CDR1 MNHEY and CDR2 SVGAGI. The CDR3 extends over 15 amino acids. The CDR3 sequence is CASTPRARGNQPQHF. CDR3 DNA: TGTGCCAGCACCCCCAGGGCAAGGGGCAATCAGCCCCAGCATTTT.

The chain has TRBV15 and TRBJ2-5; 8 nucleotides align to TRBD1. The CDR3 runs 15 residues. V lost 3 bases and J lost 5; bases outside the gene matches: 8. From germline, CDR1 is LNHNV and CDR2 YYDKDF (reference sequence). The CDR3 is CATSRGSTGGETQYF. The CDR3, as DNA: TGTGCCACCAGCAGGGGATCAACAGGGGGTGAGACCCAGTACTTC.

This clonotype has only a few counts. The chain carries TRBV25-1 and TRBJ2-5; a possible D gene is TRBD1 (6 bases). The CDR3 runs 15 residues. CDR1 is MGHDK and CDR2 is SYGVNS in the germline V gene. The germline V and J ends were trimmed by 2 bases and 3 bases, with 13 bases remaining between them. The CDR3 sequence is CASSEGQGKKETQYF. In DNA, the CDR3 is TGTGCCAGCAGTGAAGGGCAGGGGAAAAAAGAGACCCAGTACTTC.

V gene TRBV12-3 or TRBV12-4 combines with J gene TRBJ2-5; no clear D. Trimming took off 7 bases at V and 11 bases at J, with 14 bases between the two ends. The CDR3 has 11 amino acids. The CDR3 spells CASKRSNEQYF. The CDR3 nucleotides read TGTGCCAGCAAGAGGTCCAATGAGCAGTACTTC.

This sequence joins TRBV20-1 and TRBJ2-5; the D gene is possibly TRBD1 (5 bases). The V gene lost 3 bases and the J gene lost 2 bases, with 13 bases spanning the gap. The V gene's germline CDR1 is DFQATT and CDR2 SNEGSKA (reference sequence). The CDR3 length is 14 residues. CDR3 nucleotide sequence: TGCAGTGCTAGGCCGAGACAGTCTCAAGAGACCCAGTACTTC. Amino acid sequence: CSARPRQSQETQYF.

The sample holds a few counts of this clonotype. The J gene is TRBJ1-2, the V gene TRBV28, with a tentative D call TRBD1 (5 bases). The CDR3 loop spans 16 amino acids. V lost 7 bases to trimming and J lost 7 bases, with 25 bases between them. The germline V gene has CDR1 MDHEN and CDR2 SYDVKM. The CDR3 region has the DNA TGTGCCAGCATTCTTAGTTCCCCGGATGGGGCGGGTGGCTACACCTTC. It specifies CASILSSPDGAGGYTF.

In DNA form, the CDR3 reads TGTGCCAGCAGCCTGAGTAGGACTAGGGTTGGCTACGAGCAGTACTTC. Amino acid sequence: CASSLSRTRVGYEQYF. The rearrangement joins TRBV6-2 or TRBV6-3 to TRBJ2-5; 7 bases fit TRBD2. The end of the DNA fits TRBJ2-7 better, so the J call may be wrong. Germline V gene sequence: CDR1 MNHEY, CDR2 SVGEGT. This CDR3 contains 16 residues.

Only a few counts were recorded for this clonotype. This rearrangement joins TRBV20-1 to TRBJ2-5; D gene ambiguous. In germline, CDR1 is DFQATT, CDR2 SNEGSKA (reference sequence). Trimming pared 2 bases from V and 0 bases from J, leaving 13 bases between. This CDR3 is built from 15 residues. CDR3 DNA: TGCAGTGCTAGAAACTCCGAGACCCACCAAGAGACCCAGTACTTC. Its translation is CSARNSETHQETQYF.

This clonotype was recorded a few times. The chain combines TRBV5-1 with TRBJ2-5, with unresolved D. CDR1 is SGHRS, CDR2 YFSETQ, per germline. The CDR3 is 17 amino acids. The germline V and J ends were trimmed by 4 bases and 1 base, with 20 bases remaining between them. Here the CDR3 DNA reads TGCGCCAGCAGCCCGGTCGCCCTGGCCGAGAGCCAAGAGACCCAGTACTTC. Its protein is CASSPVALAESQETQYF.

The V and J genes are TRBV5-1 and TRBJ2-6, with 8 bases fitting TRBD1. This CDR3 contains 16 residues. Germline assignment: CDR1 SGHRS and CDR2 YFSETQ. Losses at the gene ends were 3 bases for V and 2 bases for J; bases not matched to a gene: 4. The CDR3 protein is CASSSGGRTGANVLTF. The CDR3 bases are TGCGCCAGCAGCTCAGGGGGCCGCACTGGGGCCAACGTCCTGACTTTC.